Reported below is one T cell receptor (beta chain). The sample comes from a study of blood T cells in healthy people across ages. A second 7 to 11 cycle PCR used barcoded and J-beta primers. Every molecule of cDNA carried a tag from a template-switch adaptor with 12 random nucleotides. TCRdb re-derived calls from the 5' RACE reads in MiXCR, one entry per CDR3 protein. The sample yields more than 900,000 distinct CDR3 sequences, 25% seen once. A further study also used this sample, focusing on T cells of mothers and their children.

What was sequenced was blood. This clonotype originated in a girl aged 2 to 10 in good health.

The CDR3 spells CASSRPNSYNEQFF. As DNA, the CDR3 is TGTGCCAGCAGCCGACCAAACTCCTACAATGAGCAGTTCTTC. The V gene is TRBV3-1, the J gene TRBJ2-1, with D unresolved. V lost 4 bases and J lost 0, with 7 bases in between. This CDR3 contains 14 residues. Germline CDR1 is LGHDT and CDR2 is YNNKEL (reference sequence).